This T cell receptor (beta chain) was sequenced for a study of T-cell reconstitution after alpha-beta-depleted transplantation in children. This clonotype was seen at least ten times. It was with unique molecular identifiers that the TCRbeta library was prepared. TCRdb re-analysed the PCR reads in MiXCR, keeping a single row per CDR3 protein. Found here are around 680,000 distinct CDR3 sequences, approximately 15% of them singletons; the top ten hold around 0.96%. This specimen consisted of PBMCs from the stem cell graft donor, obtained from the stem cell graft. The sequence derives from a human donor who donated a stem cell graft to a child with acute myeloid leukemia.

The DNA of the CDR3 is TGTGCCAGCATAATGAGGACCTTAGTATTGAGGACCGGGGAGCTGTTTTTT. Amino acid sequence: CASIMRTLVLRTGELFF. V gene TRBV6-4 combines with J gene TRBJ2-2, with D unresolved. V lost 7 bases and J 5 bases, leaving 23 bases between the germline ends. This CDR3 has 17 amino acids. From germline, CDR1 is MRHNA and CDR2 SNTAGT.